The rows below give T cell receptor beta chains drawn from one sample of a study of shared clonotypes between healthy human individuals. The assay was immunoSEQ multiplex PCR, and TCRdb's table has in-frame clones only and misses some. The table includes millions of clones, 85% to 95% detected once. Sample: naive CD4+ T cells from PBMCs. All receptors derive from a man aged 18 to 29 in good health. Some clones in this sample may be carry-over from other donors' samples. Both conserved end residues are part of each CDR3. D genes are given only for firm matches. Clone sizes are given selectively: once, few, many, or a class where the clone is expanded.

clone size,J gene,V gene,D gene,CDR3 DNA,CDR3 protein
NA,TRBJ2-2,TRBV25-1,TRBD2,TGTGCCAGCAGTGTAAGCGGGACGAACACCGGGGAGCTGTTTTTT,CASSVSGTNTGELFF
NA,TRBJ1-4,TRBV6-1,NA,TGTGCCAGCAGGGAGACAGGCGCAACTAATGAAAAACTGTTTTTT,CASRETGATNEKLFF
NA,TRBJ2-7,TRBV28,TRBD2,TGTGCCAGCCTCGGGGGGTTAGAGTCCTACGAGCAGTACTTC,CASLGGLESYEQYF
NA,TRBJ2-7,TRBV5-6,NA,TGTGCCAGCAGCCTCAGGGACATCTCCTACGAGCAGTACTTC,CASSLRDISYEQYF
NA,TRBJ2-7,TRBV29-1,NA,TGCAGCGTTGATGACGGGCCTTCCTACGAGCAGTACTTC,CSVDDGPSYEQYF
NA,TRBJ1-4,TRBV15,TRBD1,TGTGCCACCAGCAGTACACACCTTGCGGGACAGACTAGCCCAACTAATGAAAAACTGTTTTTT,CATSSTHLAGQTSPTNEKLFF
NA,TRBJ2-3,TRBV30,NA,TGTGCCTGGACTTTCGGCGCCACAGATACGCAGTATTTT,CAWTFGATDTQYF
once,TRBJ1-4,TRBV18,NA,TGTGCCAGCTCACGTGACATTAATGAAAAACTGTTTTTT,CASSRDINEKLFF
NA,TRBJ2-5,TRBV4-1,TRBD2,TGCGCCAGCAGCCTCGTCGACGTAGCGGGAGGGCCCAAGACCCAGTACTTC,CASSLVDVAGGPKTQYF
NA,TRBJ2-3,TRBV4-3,TRBD2,TGCGCCAGCAGCCAAGACGGGACTAGATCTCGCGCGCAGTATTTT,CASSQDGTRSRAQYF
NA,TRBJ2-2,TRBV30,NA,TGTGCCTGGACCCCCGGGCAGGGTAAAGGGGAGCTGTTTTTT,CAWTPGQGKGELFF
NA,TRBJ1-3,TRBV5-1,NA,TGCGCCAGCAGCTTGCAGGGAATTCCTGGAAACACCATATATTTT,CASSLQGIPGNTIYF
NA,TRBJ2-1,TRBV7-8,TRBD2,TGTGCCAGCAGCTTAGCCTCGGGGAGGGGAAATTACAATGAGCAGTTCTTC,CASSLASGRGNYNEQFF
once,TRBJ2-7,TRBV7-8,NA,TGTGCCAGCAGCCCCCGGCAGGAGGGGCCATACGAGCAGTACTTC,CASSPRQEGPYEQYF
NA,TRBJ2-7,TRBV27,TRBD2,TGTGCCAGCAGAAGGGGATGGGAGGGCTCCTACGAGCAGTACTTC,CASRRGWEGSYEQYF
NA,TRBJ1-5,TRBV6-5,TRBD1,TGTGCCAGCAGTACGGACAGGAATAGCAATCAGCCCCAGCATTTT,CASSTDRNSNQPQHF
NA,TRBJ2-1,TRBV9,NA,TGTGCCAGCAGCGTGCCGGGCCCCCCGGACAATGAGCAGTTCTTC,CASSVPGPPDNEQFF
few,TRBJ2-7,TRBV2,NA,TGTGCCAGCAGCGGGATTACCTACGAGCAGTACTTC,CASSGITYEQYF
NA,TRBJ2-1,TRBV18,TRBD2,TGTGCCAGCTCACCACCGGGAGTACTAGCGGGAGTTAGCAATGAGCAGTTCTTC,CASSPPGVLAGVSNEQFF
NA,TRBJ2-1,TRBV12-5,TRBD2,TGTGCTAGTGGTTTGGTAATCGCTAGCGGGAAATTAAATGAGCAGTTCTTC,CASGLVIASGKLNEQFF
NA,TRBJ2-1,TRBV20-1,NA,TGCAGTGCTCTCACGTACAATGAGCAGTTCTTC,CSALTYNEQFF
NA,TRBJ2-1,TRBV5-1,TRBD1,TGCGCCAGCAGCCCCGGGACAGCGAGCCACAATGAGCAGTTCTTC,CASSPGTASHNEQFF
NA,TRBJ1-5,TRBV7-9,NA,TGTGCCAGCAGCTTACAGGGAATCAATCAGCCCCAGCATTTT,CASSLQGINQPQHF
NA,TRBJ1-5,TRBV21-1,NA,TGTGCCAGCACCGGGCCCAATCAGCCCCAGCATTTT,CASTGPNQPQHF
NA,TRBJ2-7,TRBV5-6,TRBD2,TGTGCCAGCAGCCCGCCTCCTAGCGGGAGGGTCTACGAGCAGTACTTC,CASSPPPSGRVYEQYF
NA,TRBJ1-1,TRBV10-1,NA,TGCGCCAGCAGTGTGGACACAGTGAACACTGAAGCTTTCTTT,CASSVDTVNTEAFF
NA,TRBJ2-7,TRBV28,NA,TGTGCCAGCAGCATAGCGGCCCCCTACGAGCAGTACTTC,CASSIAAPYEQYF
NA,TRBJ2-3,TRBV7-9,NA,TGTGCCAGCAGCTCCAGTGCCTCAGATACGCAGTATTTT,CASSSSASDTQYF
NA,TRBJ1-5,TRBV28,TRBD1,TGTGCCAGCAGTCCGGGGACAGGGGGCCCCAATCAGCCCCAGCATTTT,CASSPGTGGPNQPQHF
NA,TRBJ2-7,TRBV19,TRBD2,TGTGCCAGTACCCCCAGCGGGAAATCCTACGAGCAGTACTTC,CASTPSGKSYEQYF
NA,TRBJ2-7,TRBV2,NA,TGTGCCAGCAGCCGGACGGCACCCAACTACGAGCAGTACTTC,CASSRTAPNYEQYF
NA,TRBJ2-1,TRBV12-5,TRBD2,TGTGCTAGTGGTTCCGCCGCGGGGGCGCGGCTAGCGGGTAACAATGAGCAGTTCTTC,CASGSAAGARLAGNNEQFF
NA,TRBJ1-1,TRBV7-2,NA,TGTGCCAGCAGCTTAGCACGAGGAGGGGGCACTGAAGCTTTCTTT,CASSLARGGGTEAFF
NA,TRBJ2-1,TRBV5-4,TRBD2,TGTGCCAGCCACCCTTGCGGGAGGGTTTCGTTCTTC,CASHPCGRVSFF
once,TRBJ2-7,TRBV5-1,NA,TGCGCCAGCGAGGGGACAAGCGGCGAGCAGTACTTC,CASEGTSGEQYF
NA,TRBJ2-1,TRBV7-3,TRBD1,TGTGCCAGCAGCCCACTACAGGGGGCTGGTCATGAGCAGTTCTTC,CASSPLQGAGHEQFF
NA,TRBJ1-5,TRBV19,NA,TGTGCCAGTAGGTTTGCCTCCAGAAGCAATCAGCCCCAGCATTTT,CASRFASRSNQPQHF
NA,TRBJ1-2,TRBV27,NA,TGTGCCAGCAGTTTAAAGGAAAACTATGGCTACACCTTC,CASSLKENYGYTF
NA,TRBJ2-7,TRBV5-5,TRBD1,TGTGCCAGCGGTAATCGTCCGCCGGGACAGGGGAGACACGAGCAGTACTTC,CASGNRPPGQGRHEQYF